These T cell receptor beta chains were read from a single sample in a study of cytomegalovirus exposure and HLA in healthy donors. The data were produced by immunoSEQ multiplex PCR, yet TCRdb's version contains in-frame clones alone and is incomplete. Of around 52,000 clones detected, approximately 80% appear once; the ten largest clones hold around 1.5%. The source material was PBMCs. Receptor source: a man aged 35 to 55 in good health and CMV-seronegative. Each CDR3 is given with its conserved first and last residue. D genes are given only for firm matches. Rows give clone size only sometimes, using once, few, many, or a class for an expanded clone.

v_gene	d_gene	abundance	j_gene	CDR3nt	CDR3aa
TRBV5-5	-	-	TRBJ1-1	TGTGCCAGCAGGCAGGATTTGCGTGCTTTCTTT	CASRQDLRAFF
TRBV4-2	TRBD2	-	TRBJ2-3	TGTGCCAGCAGCCAGGCCACTAAGCGGGGGAACACAGATACGCAGTATTTT	CASSQATKRGNTDTQYF
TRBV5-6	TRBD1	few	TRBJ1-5	TGTGCCAGCAGCGAAGGGACAGGGGATCACAATCAGCCCCAGCATTTT	CASSEGTGDHNQPQHF
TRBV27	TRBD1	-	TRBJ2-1	TGTGCCAGCAGTTTATCGGGACAGGGGGTAAGCAATGAGCAGTTCTTC	CASSLSGQGVSNEQFF
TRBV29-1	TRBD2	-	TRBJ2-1	TGCAGCGTCGGAATAAAAGCGGGGGGGCCGTACAATGAGCAGTTCTTC	CSVGIKAGGPYNEQFF
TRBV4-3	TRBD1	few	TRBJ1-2	TGCGCCAGCAGCCAAGATTTGGGGACAGGGGGCGGAGAAGGCTACACCTTC	CASSQDLGTGGGEGYTF
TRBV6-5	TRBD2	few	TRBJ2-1	TGTGCCACCCCGGGGGGGCTGTTCTTC	CATPGGLFF
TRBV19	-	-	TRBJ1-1	TGTGCCAGTACCCGGACCGGGGGCACTGAAGCTTTCTTT	CASTRTGGTEAFF
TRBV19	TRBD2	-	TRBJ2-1	TGTGCCAGTAGTATACGTAGCGGGCGAAACAATGAGCAGTTCTTC	CASSIRSGRNNEQFF
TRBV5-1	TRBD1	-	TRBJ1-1	TGCGCCAGCAGCGGGGGGACAGGGCAGAACACTGAAGCTTTCTTT	CASSGGTGQNTEAFF
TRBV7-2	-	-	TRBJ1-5	TGTGCCAGCAGCGCCCGCGGAGGGAGCCAGCCCCAGCATTTT	CASSARGGSQPQHF
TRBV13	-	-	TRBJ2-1	TGTGCCAGCAGGCAGGGGAGCTCCTACAATGAGCAGTTCTTC	CASRQGSSYNEQFF
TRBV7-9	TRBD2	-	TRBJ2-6	TGTGCCAGCAGCTGGGGGGGCTCTGGGGCCAACGTCCTGACTTTC	CASSWGGSGANVLTF
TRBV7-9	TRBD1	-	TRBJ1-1	TGTGCCAGCAGCTTGGGGACAGCTGAAGCTTTCTTT	CASSLGTAEAFF
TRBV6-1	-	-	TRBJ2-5	TGTGCCAGCAGTGGGCAGGGCCAAATCCAAGAGACCCAGTACTTC	CASSGQGQIQETQYF
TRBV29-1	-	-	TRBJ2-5	TGCAGCGTCGAGACCCAGGGGATCGAGGAGACCCAGTACTTC	CSVETQGIEETQYF
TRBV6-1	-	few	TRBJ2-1	TGTGCCAGCAGTGAGCGTAATAGCGGATCACGTCGATGGGATGAGCAGTTCTTC	CASSERNSGSRRWDEQFF
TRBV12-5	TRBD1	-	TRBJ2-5	TGTGCTAGTGGCACAGGGGGCACGGGGGAGACCCAGTACTTC	CASGTGGTGETQYF
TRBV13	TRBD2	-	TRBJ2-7	TGTGCCAGCAGCTTAGTCGGACTAGCGGGGAATTCCTACGAGCAGTACTTC	CASSLVGLAGNSYEQYF
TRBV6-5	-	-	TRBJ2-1	TGTGCCAGCAGTTATGGAGGTTCCCCCCCTCTGATGCAGTTCTTC	CASSYGGSPPLMQFF
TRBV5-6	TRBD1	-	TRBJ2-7	TGTGCCAGCAGCTTCACAGGGGTATCCTACGAGCAGTACTTC	CASSFTGVSYEQYF
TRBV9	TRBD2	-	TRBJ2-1	TGTGCCAGCAGCGCCGACGGGGGGGCCGGGAGGAATGAGCAGTTCTTC	CASSADGGAGRNEQFF
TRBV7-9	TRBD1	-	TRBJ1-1	TGTGCCAGCAGCTTTGACAGGGGGCAAGGGTTAACTGAAGCTTTCTTT	CASSFDRGQGLTEAFF
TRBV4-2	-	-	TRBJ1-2	TGTGCCAGCAGCCAAGAGGGCTCACTCGCCTATGGCTACACCTTC	CASSQEGSLAYGYTF
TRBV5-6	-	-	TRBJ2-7	TGTGCCAGCAGCTTGGCCGGGGATTCCTACGAGCAGTACTTC	CASSLAGDSYEQYF
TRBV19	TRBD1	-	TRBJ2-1	TGTGCCAGTAGATCCGGGACAGGGTACTACAATGAGCAGTTCTTC	CASRSGTGYYNEQFF
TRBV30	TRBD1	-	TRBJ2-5	TGTGCCCTAAGACGGACAGGGGCCCCCCAGGAGACCCAGTACTTC	CALRRTGAPQETQYF
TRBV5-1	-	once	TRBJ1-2	TGCGCCAGCAGCATATCCAACGCAGGGGACTATGGCTACACCTTC	CASSISNAGDYGYTF
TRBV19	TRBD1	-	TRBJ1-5	TGTGCCAGTAGTTCTCAAACAGGGGCTCAGCCCCAGCATTTT	CASSSQTGAQPQHF
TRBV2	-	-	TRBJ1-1	TGTGCCAGCATTCTACCAGGGGCTGTGGGCACTGAAGCTTTCTTT	CASILPGAVGTEAFF
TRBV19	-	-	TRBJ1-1	TGTGCCAGTAGTATGAGTAGGGGACATTTGAACACTGAAGCTTTCTTT	CASSMSRGHLNTEAFF